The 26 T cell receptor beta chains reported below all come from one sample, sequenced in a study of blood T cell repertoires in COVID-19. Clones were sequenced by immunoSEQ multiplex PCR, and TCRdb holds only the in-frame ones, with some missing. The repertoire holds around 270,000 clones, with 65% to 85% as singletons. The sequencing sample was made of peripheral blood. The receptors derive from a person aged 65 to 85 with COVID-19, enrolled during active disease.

The CDR3 DNA reads TGTGCCAGCAGTACTCCCAGGACAGGACCAAATCAGCCCCAGCATTTT. This codes for CASSTPRTGPNQPQHF. The rearrangement uses TRBV28 and TRBJ1-5, with 7 bases fitting TRBD1. Germline values: CDR1 MDHEN, CDR2 SYDVKM. V lost 5 bases, J lost 4 bases, and 11 bases stayed unmatched. The CDR3 totals 16 residues.

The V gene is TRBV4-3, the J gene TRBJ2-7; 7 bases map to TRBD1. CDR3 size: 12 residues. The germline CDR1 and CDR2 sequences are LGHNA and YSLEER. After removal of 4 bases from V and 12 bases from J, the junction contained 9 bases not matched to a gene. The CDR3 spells CASSRRQGILYF. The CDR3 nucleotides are TGCGCCAGCAGCCGCAGACAGGGTATTTTGTACTTC.

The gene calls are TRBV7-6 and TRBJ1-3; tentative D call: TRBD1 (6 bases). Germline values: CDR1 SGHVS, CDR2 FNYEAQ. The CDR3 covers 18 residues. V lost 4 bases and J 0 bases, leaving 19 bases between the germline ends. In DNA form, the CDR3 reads TGTGCCAGCAGCTCAGCGACTGGGGGGGCCAGCTCTGGAAACACCATATATTTT. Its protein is CASSSATGGASSGNTIYF. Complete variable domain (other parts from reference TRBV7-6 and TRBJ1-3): GAGVSQSPRYKVTKRGQDVALRCDPISGHVSLYWYRQALGQGPEFLTYFNYEAQQDKSGLPNDRFSAERPEGSISTLTIQRTEQRDSAMYRCASSSATGGASSGNTIYFGEGSWLTVV.

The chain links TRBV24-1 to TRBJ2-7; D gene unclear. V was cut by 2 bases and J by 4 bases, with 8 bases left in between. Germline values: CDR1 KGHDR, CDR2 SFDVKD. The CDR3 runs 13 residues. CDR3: CATSDSYSYEQYF. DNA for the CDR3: TGTGCCACCAGTGATTCCTACTCTTACGAGCAGTACTTC.

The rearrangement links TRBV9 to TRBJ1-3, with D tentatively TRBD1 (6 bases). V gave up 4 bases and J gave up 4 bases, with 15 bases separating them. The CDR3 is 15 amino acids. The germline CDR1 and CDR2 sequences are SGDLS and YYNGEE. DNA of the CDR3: TGTGCCAGCAGCCCCGATGTGGGGGCGGGAAACACCATATATTTT. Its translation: CASSPDVGAGNTIYF.

In nucleotides, the CDR3 is TGTGCCACCTCCACCACGCGCTCTGGAAACACCATATATTTT. This codes for CATSTTRSGNTIYF. This chain connects TRBV6-5 to TRBJ1-3, with D unresolved. The CDR3 runs 14 residues. Trimming left V 10 bases short and J 0 bases short, with 13 bases between. Germline values: CDR1 MNHEY, CDR2 SVGAGI.

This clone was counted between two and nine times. This CDR3 is CASSFNQGASQYF. DNA for the CDR3: TGTGCCAGCAGTTTTAATCAGGGGGCGAGCCAGTACTTC. The J gene is TRBJ2-7, the V gene TRBV12-3 or TRBV12-4; 8 positions match TRBD1. V was clipped by 3 bases and J by 10 bases; unmatched bases: 8. The CDR3 loop spans 13 amino acids.

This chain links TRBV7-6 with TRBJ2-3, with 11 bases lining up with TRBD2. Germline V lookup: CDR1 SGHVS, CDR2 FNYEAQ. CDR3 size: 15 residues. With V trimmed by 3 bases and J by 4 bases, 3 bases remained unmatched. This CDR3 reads CASSFSGRESDTQYF. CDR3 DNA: TGTGCCAGCAGCTTTAGCGGGAGGGAGTCAGATACGCAGTATTTT.

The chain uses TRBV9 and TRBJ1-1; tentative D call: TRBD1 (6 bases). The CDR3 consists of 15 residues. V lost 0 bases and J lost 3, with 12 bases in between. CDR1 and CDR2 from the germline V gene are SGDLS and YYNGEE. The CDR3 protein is CASSVGLGQYTEAFF. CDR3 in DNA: TGTGCCAGCAGCGTAGGTTTAGGACAGTACACTGAAGCTTTCTTT.

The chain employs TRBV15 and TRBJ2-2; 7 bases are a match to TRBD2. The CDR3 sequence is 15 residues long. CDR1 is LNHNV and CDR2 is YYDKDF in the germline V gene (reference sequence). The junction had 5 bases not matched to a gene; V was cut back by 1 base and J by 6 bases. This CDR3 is CATSRGWGGPGELFF. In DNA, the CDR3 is TGTGCCACCAGCAGAGGTTGGGGGGGACCCGGGGAGCTGTTTTTT.

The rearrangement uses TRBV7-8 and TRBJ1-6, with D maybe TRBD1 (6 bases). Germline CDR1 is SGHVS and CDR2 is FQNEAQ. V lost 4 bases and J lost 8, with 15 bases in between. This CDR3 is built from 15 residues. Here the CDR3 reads CASSSKQGPDSPLHF. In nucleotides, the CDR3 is TGTGCCAGCAGCTCGAAACAGGGCCCGGATTCACCCCTCCACTTT.

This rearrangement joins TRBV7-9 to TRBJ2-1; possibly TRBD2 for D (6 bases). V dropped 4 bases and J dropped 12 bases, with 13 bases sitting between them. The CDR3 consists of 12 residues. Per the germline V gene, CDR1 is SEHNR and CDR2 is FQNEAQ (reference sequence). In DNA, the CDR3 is TGTGCCAGCAGCTCCGGGACTCCCCGGCAGTTCTTC. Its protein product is CASSSGTPRQFF.

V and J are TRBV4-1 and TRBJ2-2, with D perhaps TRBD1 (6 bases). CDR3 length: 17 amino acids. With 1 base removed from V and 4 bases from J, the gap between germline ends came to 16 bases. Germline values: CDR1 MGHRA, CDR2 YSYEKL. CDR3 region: CASSQAGRGPFTGELFF. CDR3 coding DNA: TGCGCCAGCAGCCAAGCGGGCAGGGGACCGTTCACCGGGGAGCTGTTTTTT.

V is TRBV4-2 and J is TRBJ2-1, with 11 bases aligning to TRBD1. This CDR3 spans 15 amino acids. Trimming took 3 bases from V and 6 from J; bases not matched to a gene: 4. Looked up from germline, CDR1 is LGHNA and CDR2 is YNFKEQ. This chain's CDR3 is CASSHPGQGGNEQFF. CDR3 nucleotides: TGTGCCAGCAGCCATCCGGGACAGGGGGGCAATGAGCAGTTCTTC.

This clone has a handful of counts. This chain's CDR3 is CAISESQAGFGGNTIYF. The DNA of the CDR3 is TGTGCCATCAGTGAGTCCCAAGCGGGCTTTGGCGGAAACACCATATATTTT. The chain employs TRBV10-3 and TRBJ1-3; D uncertain. CDR3 length: 17 amino acids. V shed 0 bases and J shed 4 bases, with 16 bases lying between them. Germline CDR1 is ENHRY and CDR2 is SYGVKD.

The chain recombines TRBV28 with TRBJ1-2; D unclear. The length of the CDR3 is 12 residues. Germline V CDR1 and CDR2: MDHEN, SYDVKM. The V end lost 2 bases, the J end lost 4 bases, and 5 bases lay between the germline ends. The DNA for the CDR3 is TGTGCCAGCAGTTTAACTGGCTATGGCTACACCTTC. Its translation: CASSLTGYGYTF.

As DNA, the CDR3 is TGTGCCAGCAGTCAGCATGCCAGGGATACGCAGTATTTT. Residues: CASSQHARDTQYF. The V and J genes are TRBV6-2 or TRBV6-3 and TRBJ2-3; D not resolved. V was trimmed by 5 bases and J by 6 bases, leaving 12 bases between them. From germline, CDR1 is MNHEY and CDR2 SVGEGT. The CDR3 extends over 13 amino acids.

The DNA for the CDR3 is TGTGCCAGCAGTGGAGTGGGGACAGGGGCGCAGCCCCAGCATTTT. This gives the protein CASSGVGTGAQPQHF. V is TRBV2 and J is TRBJ1-5; 10 bases align to TRBD1. J was trimmed by 7 bases and V by 4 bases; bases with no gene match: 7. The CDR3 has 15 amino acids. Germline V gene sequence: CDR1 SNHLY, CDR2 FYNNEI.

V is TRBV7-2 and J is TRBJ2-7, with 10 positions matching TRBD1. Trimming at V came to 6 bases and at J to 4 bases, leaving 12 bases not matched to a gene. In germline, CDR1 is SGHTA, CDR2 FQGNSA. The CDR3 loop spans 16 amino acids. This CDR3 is CASRTGPGQGSYEQYF. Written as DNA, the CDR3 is TGTGCCAGCAGAACTGGACCGGGACAGGGGTCGTACGAGCAGTACTTC.

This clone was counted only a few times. The CDR3 DNA is TGTGCCACCGAACTTGGCTATGGCTACACCTTC. The encoded protein is CATELGYGYTF. The gene calls are TRBV28 and TRBJ1-2; no clear D. Germline CDR1 reads MDHEN; CDR2 reads SYDVKM. This CDR3 comprises 11 residues. Trimming left V 10 bases short and J 4 bases short, with 10 bases between.

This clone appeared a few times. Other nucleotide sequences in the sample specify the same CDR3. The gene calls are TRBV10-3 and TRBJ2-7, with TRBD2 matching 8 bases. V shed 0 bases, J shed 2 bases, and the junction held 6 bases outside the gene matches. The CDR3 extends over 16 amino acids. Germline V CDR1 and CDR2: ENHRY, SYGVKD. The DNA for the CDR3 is TGTGCCATCAGTGAGTCGAAGATAGCGGGGCCCTACGAGCAGTACTTC. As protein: CAISESKIAGPYEQYF.

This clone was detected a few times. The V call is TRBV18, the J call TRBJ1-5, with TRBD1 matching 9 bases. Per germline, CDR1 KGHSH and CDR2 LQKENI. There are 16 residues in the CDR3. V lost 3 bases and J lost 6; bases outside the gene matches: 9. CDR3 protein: CASSPNPTGGGQPQHF. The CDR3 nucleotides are TGTGCCAGCTCACCGAACCCCACAGGGGGCGGTCAGCCCCAGCATTTT. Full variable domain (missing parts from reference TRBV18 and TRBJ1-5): NAGVMQNPRHLVRRRGQEARLRCSPMKGHSHVYWYRQLPEEGLKFMVYLQKENIIDESGMPKERFSAEFPKEGPSILRIQQVVRGDSAAYFCASSPNPTGGGQPQHFGDGTRLSIL.

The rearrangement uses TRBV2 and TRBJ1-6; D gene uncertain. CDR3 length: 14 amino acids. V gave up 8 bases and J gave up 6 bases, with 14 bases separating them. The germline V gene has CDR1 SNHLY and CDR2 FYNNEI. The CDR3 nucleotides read TGTGCCAGCTCTATTGACGGAGTTAATTCACCCCTCCACTTT. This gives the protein CASSIDGVNSPLHF.

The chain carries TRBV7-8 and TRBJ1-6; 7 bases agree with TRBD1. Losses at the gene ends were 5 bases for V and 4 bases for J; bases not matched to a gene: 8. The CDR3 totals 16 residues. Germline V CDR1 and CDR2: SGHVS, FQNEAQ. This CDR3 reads CASSPDRTGYNSPLHF. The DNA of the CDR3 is TGTGCCAGCAGCCCCGATCGGACAGGATATAATTCACCCCTCCACTTT.

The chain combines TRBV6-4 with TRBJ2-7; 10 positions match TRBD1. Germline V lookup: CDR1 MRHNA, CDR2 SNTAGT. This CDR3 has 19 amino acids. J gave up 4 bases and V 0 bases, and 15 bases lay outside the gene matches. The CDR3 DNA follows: TGTGCCAGCAGTGACTCCGGGACAGGGGAGTTTGGGCATCAATACGAGCAGTACTTC. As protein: CASSDSGTGEFGHQYEQYF.

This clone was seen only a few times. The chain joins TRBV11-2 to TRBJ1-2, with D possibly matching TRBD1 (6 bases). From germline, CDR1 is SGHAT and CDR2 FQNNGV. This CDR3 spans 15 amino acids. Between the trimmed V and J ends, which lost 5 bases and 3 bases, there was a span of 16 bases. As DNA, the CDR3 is TGTGCCAGCAGCCGAATGCAGGGGTACGACTATGGCTACACCTTC. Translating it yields CASSRMQGYDYGYTF.